This T cell receptor (beta chain) derives from a study of identical twins. The CDR3 length is 14 residues. Trimming took 2 bases from V and 13 from J, leaving 19 bases between them. Overall study results and limits: Among monozygotic twins, out-of-frame TCR alpha sharing exceeded what models predicted. Partial confounding of zero-insertion analyses by invariant MAIT and iNKT cells was possible. Beta clonotypes that were abundant in cord blood contained fewer insertions, a pattern absent from memory repertoires.

On this clonotype: The target antigen is unknown.

TCRdb re-analysed the 5' RACE reads in MiXCR, keeping a single row per CDR3 protein. The data hold around 550,000 distinct CDR3 sequences, with approximately 16% observed a single time. Separately, the same data were catalogued under a study of yellow fever vaccine responses in identical twins.

The rearrangement links TRBV12-3 or TRBV12-4 to TRBJ2-3, with D perhaps TRBD2 (5 bases). Sequenced: CD4+ T cells sorted from blood. This TCR derives from a young woman in good health. Here the CDR3 reads CASSLSPGRAEEYF. As DNA, the CDR3 is TGTGCCAGCAGTTTATCCCCCGGAAGAGCGGAGGAGTATTTT.